This passage covers 7 T cell receptor beta chains from one sample sequenced in a study of TIL therapy for anti-PD-1-resistant metastatic lung cancer. This was the immunoSEQ v3 assay. Profiling relied on immunoSEQ multiplex PCR, and the TCRdb table lists in-frame clones only, not all of them. This sample yields some 13,000 clones, of which less than 75% are seen a single time; 9% to 10% belongs to the top ten. Time point defined: pre-treatment sample, taken before nivolumab and TIL therapy. Tumor tissue came from excised metastases, mostly pleural nodules or supraclavicular lymph nodes. The material sequenced was tumor tissue, taken at baseline. These receptors originate from a woman between 30 and 80 years old with non-small cell lung cancer.

This chain uses TRBV7-2 with TRBJ2-5, with D possibly matching TRBD1 (6 bases). The germline V gene encodes CDR1 SGHTA and CDR2 FQGNSA. V lost 4 bases, J lost 9 bases, and 21 bases lay in between. The CDR3 is 15 residues long. The CDR3 bases are TGTGCCAGCAGCTCACGGACAGCATCTAGGATGGCCCAGTACTTC. Protein sequence: CASSSRTASRMAQYF.

This sequence joins TRBV19 and TRBJ2-2; D is undetermined. The CDR3 totals 10 residues. Looked up from germline, CDR1 is LNHDA and CDR2 is SQIVND (reference sequence). Deletions cut 9 bases from V and 7 bases from J, with 6 bases between. The CDR3 DNA follows: TGTGCCAGCCACGGCGGGGAGCTGTTTTTT. It encodes CASHGGELFF. The full variable domain, in which reference TRBV19 and TRBJ2-2 provide the parts outside the CDR3, is DGGITQSPKYLFRKEGQNVTLSCEQNLNHDAMYWYRQDPGQGLRLIYYSQIVNDFQKGDIAEGYSVSREKKESFPLTVTSAQKNPTAFYLCASHGGELFFGEGSRLTVL.

V and J are TRBV27 and TRBJ2-3, with 12 bases that match TRBD2. Germline V gene lookup returns CDR1 MNHEY and CDR2 SMNVEV (reference sequence). The CDR3 sequence is 20 residues long. The junction had 20 bases not matched to a gene; V was cut back by 6 bases and J by 4 bases. CDR3 in DNA: TGTGCCAGCAGCCCTAAACACCCCCTCACTAGCGGGAGGTGGGCAGATACGCAGTATTTT. This encodes CASSPKHPLTSGRWADTQYF.

This clone was seen only a few times. The chain joins TRBV5-4 to TRBJ1-1; unclear D gene. V was trimmed by 2 bases and J by 7 bases, leaving 15 bases between them. The germline V gene encodes CDR1 SGHNT and CDR2 YYREEE (reference sequence). This CDR3 contains 14 residues. The CDR3 is CASSFTGRVGEAFF. CDR3 in DNA: TGTGCCAGCAGCTTCACCGGGAGGGTGGGTGAAGCTTTCTTT.

This clone is a singleton in its sample. The V and J genes are TRBV10-2 and TRBJ2-1; no firm D call. This CDR3 comprises 13 residues. V was pared by 5 bases and J by 3 bases, with 8 bases between. CDR1 and CDR2 (germline): WSHSY, SAAADI. The CDR3: CASSSEIYNEQFF. The CDR3, as DNA: TGCGCCAGCAGTTCAGAGATCTACAATGAGCAGTTCTTC.

The CDR3 region is CATSREIGSTKGGYTF. For the CDR3, the DNA is TGTGCCACCAGCAGAGAGATCGGGTCAACAAAGGGCGGCTACACCTTC. This rearrangement joins TRBV15 to TRBJ1-2; D not certain. Germline values: CDR1 LNHNV, CDR2 YYDKDF (reference sequence). Trimming left V 0 bases short and J 8 bases short, with 19 bases between. The CDR3 contains 16 residues.

CDR3 nucleotide sequence: TGTGCCAGCAGCTTGCGGAAACTGACAGGGTTCCACGAGCAGTACTTC. It translates to CASSLRKLTGFHEQYF. The rearrangement links TRBV5-4 to TRBJ2-7, with 7 bases identical to TRBD1. The CDR3 extends over 16 amino acids. From germline, CDR1 is SGHNT and CDR2 YYREEE (reference sequence). J gave up 5 bases and V 1 base, and 12 bases lay outside the gene matches.